This TCR beta chain was observed in a study of cytotoxic CD8 clonotypes in ibrutinib-treated CLL. Study-wide results and limits: The study found baseline clonality above age-matched healthy donors, tracking circulating CD8+ T-cell counts.

The CDR3 runs 13 residues. Trimming cost V 6 bases and J 8 bases; bases outside gene matches: 11. Germline CDR1 and CDR2: SQVTM and ANQGSEA. The sample holds one count of this clone. Its target is not known. Assay: immunoSEQ multiplex PCR; the TCRdb copy retains only in-frame clones and omits some. The sample includes some 130,000 clones, around four fifths of them seen just once. The chain is built from TRBV29-1 and TRBJ1-2, with 8 bases identical to TRBD1. This clonotype was obtained from a human donor with chronic lymphocytic leukemia. The sequencing here drew on PBMCs, taken after 24 months of ibrutinib treatment. Written as DNA, the CDR3 is TGCAGCGTCGCCCCGACAGGGGTTAGAGGCTACACCTTC. Translated: CSVAPTGVRGYTF.